The source of this T cell receptor (beta chain) is a study of cytomegalovirus exposure and HLA in healthy donors. Here immunoSEQ multiplex PCR was the method, and the copy in TCRdb shows in-frame clones only, minus some. Here the sample spans around 190,000 clones, approximately 78% being singletons. The germline gives CDR1 KGHSH, CDR2 LQKENI. V was pared by 6 bases and J by 0 bases, with 6 bases between. The CDR3 has 13 amino acids. The specimen sequenced was PBMCs. The receptor was isolated from a woman aged 25 to 39 in good health and CMV-seronegative. The chain combines TRBV18 with TRBJ1-3; D ambiguous. The CDR3 loop is CASSPSSGNTIYF. In DNA, the CDR3 is TGTGCCAGCTCCCCCTCCTCTGGAAACACCATATATTTT.